The 28 T cell receptor beta chains given below trace back to one sample, sequenced in a study of T cells in Graves' hyperthyroidism and ophthalmopathy. The TCR beta CDR3 regions underwent amplification using RNA transcripts as the source. HTBI primers were the set used in a first-round RT-PCR of the TCR CDR3. TCRdb re-derived calls from the multiplex PCR reads in MiXCR, one entry per CDR3 protein. The sample has hundreds of thousands of distinct CDR3 sequences, 17% seen once; the top ten hold over 50%. What was sequenced was blood. Receptors originate from a woman aged 60-75 years with Graves' ophthalmopathy.

There are a few counts of this clonotype. The chain employs TRBV12-5 and TRBJ2-2; 7 bases are a match to TRBD1. The CDR3 is made up of 17 amino acids. Germline V CDR1 and CDR2: LGHNT, FRNRAP. J was trimmed by 7 bases and V by 1 base; bases with no gene match: 12. This CDR3 is CASGLDRVQGVGGELFF. CDR3 DNA: TGTGCTAGTGGTTTGGACCGTGTGCAGGGGGTGGGCGGGGAGCTGTTTTTT. The full variable domain, with the rest looked up from reference TRBV12-5 and TRBJ2-2, is DARVTQTPRHKVTEMGQEVTMRCQPILGHNTVFWYRQTMMQGLELLAYFRNRAPLDDSGMPKDRFSAEMPDATLATLKIQPSEPRDSAVYFCASGLDRVQGVGGELFFGEGSRLTVL.

This chain joins TRBV20-1 and TRBJ2-1, with 10 positions matching TRBD1. This CDR3 spans 15 amino acids. V lost 3 bases to trimming and J lost 6 bases; unmatched junction nucleotides: 8. Germline V gene sequence: CDR1 DFQATT, CDR2 SNEGSKA (reference sequence). The CDR3 DNA reads as TGCAGTGCTAGCAGCCGGGACAGGGGCGGCAATGAGCAGTTCTTC. Encoded protein: CSASSRDRGGNEQFF.

This clonotype was counted ten times or more. This chain connects TRBV2 to TRBJ1-1; no definite D call. V gave up 8 bases and J gave up 1 base, with 11 bases separating them. CDR1 and CDR2 from the germline V gene are SNHLY and FYNNEI. This CDR3 has 13 residues. CDR3 sequence: CASLDTSNTEAFF. The DNA for the CDR3 is TGTGCCAGCCTAGACACCTCGAACACTGAAGCTTTCTTT.

This clonotype was recorded at least ten times. The rearrangement uses TRBV18 and TRBJ2-3, with TRBD1 identical over 7 bases. The CDR3 length is 16 residues. The germline V gene encodes CDR1 KGHSH and CDR2 LQKENI. V was pared by 0 bases and J by 4 bases, with 7 bases of the junction left unmatched. This chain's CDR3 is CASSPPVRGSADTQYF. CDR3 DNA sequence: TGTGCCAGCTCACCACCGGTCAGGGGGTCGGCAGATACGCAGTATTTT.

This clonotype occurred many times. The chain employs TRBV27 and TRBJ2-7; D possibly corresponds to TRBD2 (6 bases). Trimming removed 5 bases at V and 1 base at J, with 15 bases between. In germline, CDR1 is MNHEY, CDR2 SMNVEV (reference sequence). This CDR3 is 15 amino acids long. The CDR3 sequence is CASSGGTAPSYEQYF. The CDR3 nucleotides are TGTGCCAGCAGTGGCGGGACTGCGCCTTCCTACGAGCAGTACTTC.

At least ten counts were recorded for this clonotype. The J gene is TRBJ2-5, the V gene TRBV6-6, with 9 positions matching TRBD1. From germline, CDR1 is MNHNY and CDR2 SVGAGI (reference sequence). The trim removed 0 bases at V and 5 bases at J, leaving 4 bases unmatched. The CDR3 length is 15 residues. CDR3 DNA sequence: TGTGCCAGCAGTTACTCATGGACAGGGGACGAGACCCAGTACTTC. Translated, it gives CASSYSWTGDETQYF.

At least ten counts were recorded for this clonotype. The chain recombines TRBV5-1 with TRBJ2-1; 7 bases match TRBD1. With 3 bases clipped from V and 4 bases from J, the junction kept 10 bases outside the gene matches. This CDR3 is 16 amino acids long. Germline CDR1 SGHRS, CDR2 YFSETQ. CDR3 sequence: CASSWDPGQRYNEQFF. The CDR3 nucleotides are TGCGCCAGCAGCTGGGATCCGGGACAGAGATACAATGAGCAGTTCTTC.

This clonotype appeared a few times. This rearrangement joins TRBV19 to TRBJ2-1; no firm D call. V dropped 5 bases and J dropped 13 bases, with 18 bases sitting between them. CDR1 LNHDA and CDR2 SQIVND come from the germline V gene (reference sequence). The CDR3 covers 13 residues. This CDR3 is CASSAHPSVEQFF. The CDR3 nucleotides are TGTGCCAGTAGTGCGCACCCGTCAGTCGAACAGTTCTTC.

This clonotype was recorded many times. This chain connects TRBV2 to TRBJ2-5, with D perhaps matching TRBD2 (6 bases). CDR1 is SNHLY, CDR2 FYNNEI, per germline. The CDR3 runs 13 residues. Trimming cost V 4 bases and J 5 bases, with 11 bases left between them. The CDR3 DNA is TGTGCCAGCAGTGGCGGGACGGGGGAGACCCAGTACTTC. This encodes CASSGGTGETQYF.

There are a few counts of this clonotype. The chain combines TRBV3-1 with TRBJ1-2; D call uncertain. The CDR3 is made up of 14 amino acids. V lost 4 bases to trimming and J lost 8 bases, with 17 bases between them. Per the germline V gene, CDR1 is LGHDT and CDR2 is YNNKEL (reference sequence). The CDR3 loop reads CASSPQGGQRGYTF. The CDR3, as DNA: TGTGCCAGCAGCCCCCAAGGCGGGCAACGAGGCTACACCTTC.

This clonotype was counted at least ten times. The chain is built from TRBV5-1 and TRBJ2-7; no clear D. Between the trimmed V and J ends, which lost 0 bases and 0 bases, there was a span of 10 bases. The germline CDR1 and CDR2 sequences are SGHRS and YFSETQ. The CDR3 contains 15 residues. CDR3 in amino acids: CASSLGLVLSYEQYF. The CDR3 bases are TGCGCCAGCAGCTTGGGATTGGTTCTCTCCTACGAGCAGTACTTC.

This clonotype has only a few counts. This chain connects TRBV7-8 to TRBJ1-6, with a weak D call TRBD1 (6 bases). V shed 1 base and J shed 7 bases, with 14 bases lying between them. Germline lookup yields CDR1 SGHVS and CDR2 FQNEAQ. CDR3 length: 16 amino acids. The CDR3 nucleotides are TGTGCCAGCAGCTTAGGATACAGGGAAAGAAATTCACCCCTCCACTTT. It translates to CASSLGYRERNSPLHF.

This clonotype was seen a handful of times. The V call is TRBV5-1, the J call TRBJ1-1, with 7 bases fitting TRBD1. The V segment lost 4 bases and the J segment 5 bases; nucleotides outside the gene matches: 11. The CDR3 consists of 15 residues. Germline CDR1 SGHRS, CDR2 YFSETQ. CDR3 in amino acids: CASSPESGGWTEAFF. In DNA, the CDR3 is TGCGCCAGCAGCCCCGAGTCAGGGGGATGGACTGAAGCTTTCTTT.

This clonotype was seen many times. The V gene is TRBV12-3 or TRBV12-4, the J gene TRBJ1-2; weak D call: TRBD1 (6 bases). Trimming left V 1 base short and J 2 bases short, with 20 bases between. This CDR3 comprises 18 residues. The CDR3 bases are TGTGCCAGCAGTTTAGGCTGGGTGGGGGGCGTGGACAACTATGGCTACACCTTC. Translated: CASSLGWVGGVDNYGYTF.

The J gene is TRBJ2-4, the V gene TRBV7-2; TRBD1 is a possible D gene (5 bases). The CDR3 is 16 amino acids. Trimming removed 5 bases from V and 3 bases from J, with 17 bases in between. Germline V CDR1 and CDR2: SGHTA, FQGNSA. The CDR3 DNA reads as TGTGCCAGCAGCCAAGTCAGGGCTATGGGCAAAAACATTCAGTACTTC. Translated: CASSQVRAMGKNIQYF.

The CDR3 region is CASSVRADGADTQYF. The CDR3 DNA follows: TGTGCCAGCAGCGTTAGGGCAGATGGGGCAGATACGCAGTATTTT. V usage is TRBV9 and J usage is TRBJ2-3; no clear D gene. CDR1 and CDR2 from the germline V gene are SGDLS and YYNGEE. The CDR3 sequence is 15 residues long. The V end was cut by 2 bases, the J end by 4 bases, with 14 bases between.

This clonotype was picked up many times. V usage is TRBV28 and J usage is TRBJ2-7; TRBD1 matches 12 bases. The CDR3 totals 16 residues. J lost 4 bases, V lost 6 bases, and 10 bases had no gene match. CDR1 is MDHEN and CDR2 is SYDVKM in the germline V gene. CDR3 sequence: CASSEIGTGGRYEQYF. For the CDR3, the DNA is TGTGCCAGCAGCGAGATCGGGACAGGGGGCAGGTACGAGCAGTACTTC.

This clonotype was observed a few times. This chain uses TRBV7-2 with TRBJ1-6; a possible D gene is TRBD1 (6 bases). In germline, CDR1 is SGHTA, CDR2 FQGNSA. The V gene lost 5 bases and the J gene lost 8 bases, with 19 bases spanning the gap. The CDR3 has 16 residues. This CDR3 reads CASSQLVQGWYSPLHF. The DNA of the CDR3 is TGTGCCAGCAGCCAACTGGTGCAGGGGTGGTATTCACCCCTCCACTTT.

Notes on this clonotype: A read error may explain this, as a much larger clone is one base away. This chain links TRBV18 with TRBJ2-4; 7 bases map to TRBD1. Germline V lookup: CDR1 KGHSH, CDR2 LQKENI. CDR3 length: 14 residues. Written as DNA, the CDR3 is TGTGCCAGCTCACCCGGACAGGACAAAAGCATTCAGTACTTC. It codes for CASSPGQDKSIQYF.

Many counts were recorded for this clonotype. The chain recombines TRBV28 with TRBJ2-1; no clear D gene. The CDR3 has 15 residues. CDR1 is MDHEN, CDR2 SYDVKM, per germline. Trimming took 6 bases from V and 10 from J, leaving 22 bases between them. The CDR3 bases are TGTGCCAGCAGCTTCGACTTCACCGGGTTCAGAGAGCAGTTCTTC. Residues: CASSFDFTGFREQFF.

This chain links TRBV20-1 with TRBJ2-3, with a possible D match to TRBD2 (5 bases). The germline V and J ends were trimmed by 3 bases and 4 bases, with 8 bases remaining between them. The CDR3 is 12 residues long. Per germline, CDR1 DFQATT and CDR2 SNEGSKA (reference sequence). CDR3 sequence (DNA): TGCAGTGCTAGGAAAGCGGCAGATACGCAGTATTTT. Translating gives CSARKAADTQYF.

The V and J genes are TRBV5-6 and TRBJ2-1; weak D call: TRBD2 (6 bases). The CDR3 spans 13 residues. Germline assignment: CDR1 SGHDT and CDR2 YYEEEE. V gave up 5 bases and J gave up 9 bases, with 15 bases separating them. The CDR3 DNA is TGTGCCAGCAGTTTCGGACGGGGGAGTGAGCAGTTCTTC. Protein product: CASSFGRGSEQFF.

In this sample, this clonotype turned up a few times. The gene calls are TRBV28 and TRBJ2-7; D not certain. This CDR3 contains 15 residues. Germline V gene lookup returns CDR1 MDHEN and CDR2 SYDVKM. The V and J ends lost 5 bases and 4 bases respectively, with 18 bases between them. The CDR3 sequence is CASSISSEIRYEQYF. CDR3 coding DNA: TGTGCCAGCAGTATTTCCTCGGAGATTAGATACGAGCAGTACTTC. The entire variable domain, with the rest obtained from reference TRBV28 and TRBJ2-7, is as follows: DVKVTQSSRYLVKRTGEKVFLECVQDMDHENMFWYRQDPGLGLRLIYFSYDVKMKEKGDIPEGYSVSREKKERFSLILESASTNQTSMYLCASSISSEIRYEQYFGPGTRLTVT.

This clonotype was picked up a small number of times. Sequence at one end of the junction differs from germline and may be a read error. The genes are TRBV27 and TRBJ2-7; D remains unclear. CDR3 length: 14 amino acids. Germline assignment: CDR1 MNHEY and CDR2 SMNVEV (reference sequence). CDR3 protein: CAGSLMVASYEQYF. Here the CDR3 DNA reads TGTGCCGGCAGTTTAATGGTAGCCTCCTACGAGCAGTACTTC.

This clonotype has only a few counts. The CDR3 nucleotides are TGTGCCAGCAGTGAAGAGGGGGGGGCCGGGGAGCTGTTTTTT. Translated, it gives CASSEEGGAGELFF. The V gene is TRBV6-1, the J gene TRBJ2-2; D might be TRBD2 (7 bases). Trimming pared 1 base from V and 6 bases from J, leaving 9 bases between. Germline assignment: CDR1 MNHNS and CDR2 SASEGT. The CDR3 covers 14 residues.

This clonotype was counted many times. This sequence joins TRBV27 and TRBJ2-7; D is undetermined. Deletions cut 0 bases from V and 6 bases from J, with 9 bases between. The germline V gene encodes CDR1 MNHEY and CDR2 SMNVEV (reference sequence). The CDR3 has 13 residues. CDR3 DNA sequence: TGTGCCAGCAGTTTATCTCGGTTGAGCGAGCAGTACTTC. Protein product: CASSLSRLSEQYF.

This clonotype was counted ten times or more. The J gene is TRBJ2-1, the V gene TRBV7-9, with D unresolved. Per germline, CDR1 SEHNR and CDR2 FQNEAQ (reference sequence). Trimming removed 6 bases from V and 13 bases from J, with 16 bases in between. The CDR3 runs 12 residues. CDR3: CASRSATDLQFF. The CDR3 bases are TGTGCCAGCAGATCCGCCACCGACCTTCAGTTCTTC. The variable domain in full, with the rest retrieved from reference TRBV7-9 and TRBJ2-1, is DTGVSQNPRHKITKRGQNVTFRCDPISEHNRLYWYRQTLGQGPEFLTYFQNEAQLEKSRLLSDRFSAERPKGSFSTLEIQRTEQGDSAMYLCASRSATDLQFFGPGTRLTVL.

This clonotype was seen at least ten times. This chain links TRBV4-3 with TRBJ2-3; TRBD2 might be the D (6 bases). The CDR3 has 16 residues. Trimming removed 4 bases from V and 2 bases from J, with 16 bases in between. Germline V gene lookup returns CDR1 LGHNA and CDR2 YSLEER. The CDR3 nucleotides read TGCGCCAGCAGCCCCCAAACGGGGAGGTTCACAGATACGCAGTATTTT. This codes for CASSPQTGRFTDTQYF.